This TCR beta chain originates from a study of beta chain features in type 1 diabetes. Germline values: CDR1 SGHNT, CDR2 YYREEE (reference sequence). CDR3 size: 18 residues. Trimming removed 0 bases at V and 3 bases at J, with 22 bases between. Every isolated RNA sample was fully reverse transcribed, so sequencing captured expressed TCRB transcripts. Clones were read by immunoSEQ multiplex PCR, and TCRdb kept only the in-frame ones, dropping some. The sample comprises over 700,000 clones, 15% to 20% of which are singletons, and 0.023% rests with the top ten. This clonotype was obtained from a young woman in good health. J is TRBJ2-7 and V is TRBV5-4; possibly TRBD2 for D (6 bases). Source material: naive CD4+ T cells from blood. CDR3 region: CASSLAPWRGRSRYEQYF. CDR3 DNA: TGTGCCAGCAGCTTGGCCCCTTGGCGGGGTCGAAGCCGCTACGAGCAGTACTTC.